A selection of T cell receptor beta chains follows, all from one sample in a study of CD8+CD57+ T cells in acquired aplastic anemia. TCRdb called the reads again in MiXCR, with one record for every CDR3 protein. Found here are some 220,000 distinct CDR3 sequences, almost 35% of them singletons; the top ten hold 1% to 1.3%. The sample comprised sorted CD4+, CD8+, or CD8+CD57+ T cells (not recorded which) from PBMCs. Receptor source: a human donor in good health, serving as a control. Both conserved end residues are part of each CDR3. A D gene is named only where the DNA matches it firmly. Clone sizes are given selectively: once, few, many, or a class where the clone is expanded.

D gene: TRBD2
V gene: TRBV10-2
clone size: few
J gene: TRBJ2-7
CDR3 protein: CASSPSSGGWEQYF
CDR3 DNA: TGCGCCAGCAGTCCCAGTAGCGGGGGGTGGGAGCAGTACTTC

D gene: .
V gene: TRBV7-8
clone size: many
J gene: TRBJ2-1
CDR3 protein: CASSSAKAVGNEQFF
CDR3 DNA: TGTGCCAGCAGCTCGGCTAAAGCCGTGGGGAATGAGCAGTTCTTC

D gene: .
V gene: TRBV5-5
clone size: .
J gene: TRBJ2-5
CDR3 protein: CASSFSKGPQWETQYF
CDR3 DNA: TGTGCCAGCAGCTTTAGTAAGGGACCCCAGTGGGAGACCCAGTACTTC

D gene: .
V gene: TRBV4-2
clone size: .
J gene: TRBJ2-3
CDR3 protein: CASSQERSGANTDTQYF
CDR3 DNA: TGTGCCAGCAGCCAAGAACGGTCTGGGGCGAACACAGATACGCAGTATTTT

D gene: TRBD2
V gene: TRBV28
clone size: .
J gene: TRBJ2-3
CDR3 protein: CASSLAGGAGLGTDTQYF
CDR3 DNA: TGTGCCAGCAGTTTAGCCGGGGGGGCGGGGCTCGGCACAGATACGCAGTATTTT

D gene: TRBD1
V gene: TRBV2
clone size: many
J gene: TRBJ1-6
CDR3 protein: CASSLDRGVYNSPLHF
CDR3 DNA: TGTGCCAGCAGTCTCGACAGGGGCGTCTATAATTCACCCCTCCACTTT

D gene: .
V gene: TRBV10-3
clone size: many
J gene: TRBJ2-2
CDR3 protein: CATQGQLISGELFF
CDR3 DNA: TGTGCCACCCAAGGACAGTTGATATCCGGGGAGCTGTTTTTT

D gene: TRBD1
V gene: TRBV30
clone size: .
J gene: TRBJ1-5
CDR3 protein: CAWGDRRGNQPQHF
CDR3 DNA: TGTGCCTGGGGGGACAGGCGGGGCAATCAGCCCCAGCATTTT

D gene: TRBD1
V gene: TRBV15
clone size: many
J gene: TRBJ1-1
CDR3 protein: CATSRDRGTEAFF
CDR3 DNA: TGTGCCACCAGCAGGGACAGGGGCACTGAAGCTTTCTTT

D gene: TRBD2
V gene: TRBV30
clone size: few
J gene: TRBJ2-7
CDR3 protein: CAWNLAGVYEQYF
CDR3 DNA: TGTGCCTGGAACTTAGCGGGGGTCTACGAGCAGTACTTC

D gene: .
V gene: TRBV6-5
clone size: few
J gene: TRBJ1-6
CDR3 protein: CASSYGGGATNSPLHF
CDR3 DNA: TGTGCCAGCAGTTACGGCGGGGGGGCGACTAATTCACCCCTCCACTTT

D gene: TRBD1
V gene: TRBV19
clone size: few
J gene: TRBJ1-2
CDR3 protein: CASSKSRGRWDYGYTF
CDR3 DNA: TGTGCCAGTAGTAAGTCCAGGGGGCGCTGGGACTATGGCTACACCTTC

D gene: .
V gene: TRBV3-1
clone size: .
J gene: TRBJ1-1
CDR3 protein: CASSQTRDEAFF
CDR3 DNA: TGTGCCAGCAGCCAAACACGGGATGAAGCTTTCTTT

D gene: .
V gene: TRBV20-1
clone size: .
J gene: TRBJ1-4
CDR3 protein: CRAEGPGLNEKLFF
CDR3 DNA: TGCCGTGCGGAGGGACCGGGATTGAATGAAAAACTGTTTTTC

D gene: .
V gene: TRBV7-2
clone size: many
J gene: TRBJ1-2
CDR3 protein: CASSSGRWGYGYTF
CDR3 DNA: TGTGCCAGCAGCTCAGGCCGTTGGGGCTATGGCTACACCTTC

D gene: TRBD2
V gene: TRBV9
clone size: many
J gene: TRBJ2-1
CDR3 protein: CASSVTTSGNFNEQFF
CDR3 DNA: TGTGCCAGCAGCGTAACGACTAGCGGGAATTTCAATGAGCAGTTCTTC

D gene: TRBD2
V gene: TRBV25-1
clone size: few
J gene: TRBJ2-1
CDR3 protein: CASSEPTGTSDSVYNEQFF
CDR3 DNA: TGTGCCAGCAGTGAGCCCACCGGGACTAGCGATTCGGTCTACAATGAGCAGTTCTTC

D gene: .
V gene: TRBV19
clone size: many
J gene: TRBJ1-6
CDR3 protein: CASSNIPGGSPLHF
CDR3 DNA: TGTGCCAGTAGTAACATACCGGGAGGTTCACCCCTCCACTTT

D gene: TRBD2
V gene: TRBV16
clone size: .
J gene: TRBJ2-1
CDR3 protein: CASSLAGDEQFF
CDR3 DNA: TGTGCCAGCAGCTTAGCGGGAGATGAGCAGTTCTTC

D gene: .
V gene: TRBV15
clone size: many
J gene: TRBJ2-5
CDR3 protein: CATSRAWGAAQYF
CDR3 DNA: TGTGCCACCAGCAGAGCATGGGGGGCGGCCCAGTACTTC

D gene: .
V gene: TRBV11-2
clone size: .
J gene: TRBJ1-5
CDR3 protein: CASSSPSPPPGGAQPQHF
CDR3 DNA: TGTGCCAGCAGCTCTCCGTCGCCTCCCCCCGGAGGGGCTCAGCCCCAGCATTTT

D gene: TRBD2
V gene: TRBV20-1
clone size: .
J gene: TRBJ2-3
CDR3 protein: CSARDPRLAADTQYF
CDR3 DNA: TGCAGTGCTAGAGACCCGAGACTAGCAGCAGATACGCAGTATTTT

D gene: .
V gene: TRBV7-9
clone size: many
J gene: TRBJ1-1
CDR3 protein: CASSLGGVTNTEAFF
CDR3 DNA: TGTGCCAGCAGCTTAGGAGGGGTCACGAACACTGAAGCTTTCTTT

D gene: TRBD2
V gene: TRBV7-3
clone size: many
J gene: TRBJ2-1
CDR3 protein: CASSLSGEGYNEQFF
CDR3 DNA: TGTGCCAGCAGCTTAAGCGGGGAGGGGTACAATGAGCAGTTCTTC

D gene: .
V gene: TRBV6-1
clone size: many
J gene: TRBJ1-2
CDR3 protein: CASSSGTEYGYTF
CDR3 DNA: TGTGCCAGCAGCTCCGGGACCGAGTATGGCTACACCTTC

D gene: .
V gene: TRBV12-5
clone size: many
J gene: TRBJ2-5
CDR3 protein: CASGSSRDGETQYF
CDR3 DNA: TGTGCTAGTGGTTCTTCCCGGGACGGAGAGACCCAGTACTTC